The present T cell receptor beta chain was sequenced within a study of STAT5B mutations in CD4+ large granular lymphocyte leukemia. On the study more broadly: The CDR3 'QG' motif was associated with a particular HLA allele among healthy donors.

Per the original data handling: The detection floor for productive clonotype frequency was 2.59 x 10-5. The method was immunoSEQ multiplex PCR; TCRdb's version includes in-frame clones alone and lacks a portion of them. V and J calls and clone size are those listed in that table; D and trimming were worked out from the DNA. Among roughly 30,000 clones, roughly nine tenths were seen once, and the ten largest hold about 0.42%. The CDR3 runs to 13 residues. Germline CDR1 SGHTS, CDR2 YDEGEE. V lost 1 base, J lost 7 bases, and 11 bases lay in between. The sequence came from a human donor in good health. Sequencing was performed on CD4+ T cells from blood buffy coats. The gene calls are TRBV5-8 and TRBJ2-5; D uncertain. The CDR3: CASSLFEGGTQYF. CDR3 bases: TGTGCCAGCAGCTTGTTCGAAGGCGGGACCCAGTACTTC.